This T cell receptor (beta chain) was found in a study of blood T cell repertoires in COVID-19. Study at large: COVID-19 samples collected from the United States, Italy and Spain covered acute and convalescent phases. In each case, the material was cDNA or gDNA derived from T cells, B-cell-depleted T cells, or PBMCs.

Across 24 US areas, participants ranged in age from about 18 to 90 years. Per the original methods: Estimated nucleated cell counts came from reference gene primer amplification. The protocol was immunoSEQ multiplex PCR, while the TCRdb copy is restricted to in-frame clones and leaves out a portion. That table is the source of V, J and clone size, and D and trimming were worked out from the DNA. The sample shows some 170,000 clones, 75% to 85% of them seen only once. The germline CDR1 and CDR2 sequences are LGHNA and YNFKEQ. Between the trimmed V and J ends, which lost 4 bases and 7 bases, there was a span of 21 bases. This CDR3 region has 16 residues. This clone is a singleton in its sample.

Specimen: PBMCs or T cells enriched from blood (not recorded which). This receptor was identified in a man in his fifties or sixties who had recovered from COVID-19. The rearrangement uses TRBV4-2 and TRBJ2-3, with TRBD1 as a possible D gene (5 bases). The CDR3 DNA is TGTGCCAGCAGCCTAGGGTCTTCAGGGTCTGGGTATACGCAGTATTTT. This translates into CASSLGSSGSGYTQYF.